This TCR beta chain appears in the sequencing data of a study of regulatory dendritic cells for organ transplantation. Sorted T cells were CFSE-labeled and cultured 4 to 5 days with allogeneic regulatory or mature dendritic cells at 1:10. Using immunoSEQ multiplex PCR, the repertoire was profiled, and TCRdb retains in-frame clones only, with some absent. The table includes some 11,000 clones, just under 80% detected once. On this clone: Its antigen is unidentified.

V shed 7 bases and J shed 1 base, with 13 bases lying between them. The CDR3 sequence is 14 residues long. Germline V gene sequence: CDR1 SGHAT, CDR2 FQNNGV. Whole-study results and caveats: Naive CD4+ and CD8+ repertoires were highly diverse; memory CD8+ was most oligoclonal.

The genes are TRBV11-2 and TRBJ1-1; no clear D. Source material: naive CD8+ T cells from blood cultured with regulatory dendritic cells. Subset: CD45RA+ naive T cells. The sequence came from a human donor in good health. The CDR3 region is CASNWLLPNTEAFF. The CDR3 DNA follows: TGTGCCAGCAACTGGTTACTCCCGAACACTGAAGCTTTCTTT.